This passage covers 30 T cell receptor beta chains from one sample sequenced in a study of blood T cell repertoires in COVID-19. Here immunoSEQ multiplex PCR was the method, and the copy in TCRdb shows in-frame clones only, minus some. The table has around 55,000 clones, 90% seen once; the top ten hold approximately 15%. Material: peripheral blood. Receptor source: a human donor with active COVID-19. The donor label of this sample is uncertain.

The chain joins TRBV18 to TRBJ2-7; 8 positions agree with TRBD1. Unmatched junction bases numbered 5, after V lost 2 bases and J lost 5 bases. CDR3 length: 14 residues. The germline CDR1 and CDR2 sequences are KGHSH and LQKENI. Here the CDR3 reads CASSPRTGTDEQYF. As DNA, the CDR3 is TGTGCCAGCTCACCAAGGACAGGGACCGACGAGCAGTACTTC.

This sequence joins TRBV7-8 and TRBJ2-5; maybe TRBD1 (6 bases). The CDR3 extends over 16 amino acids. Germline V lookup: CDR1 SGHVS, CDR2 FQNEAQ. V was trimmed by 5 bases and J by 1 base, leaving 17 bases between them. Written as DNA, the CDR3 is TGTGCCAGCAGCGTAGAGGGGACAAATATCCAAGAGACCCAGTACTTC. This sequence encodes CASSVEGTNIQETQYF. The full variable domain, in which reference TRBV7-8 and TRBJ2-5 provide the parts outside the CDR3, is GAGVSQSPRYKVAKRGQDVALRCDPISGHVSLFWYQQALGQGPEFLTYFQNEAQLDKSGLPSDRFFAERPEGSVSTLKIQRTQQEDSAVYLCASSVEGTNIQETQYFGPGTRLLVL.

This sequence joins TRBV18 and TRBJ1-2; no reliable D call. CDR1 is KGHSH, CDR2 LQKENI, per germline. V was cut by 3 bases and J by 2 bases, with 13 bases left in between. CDR3 size: 15 residues. The DNA of the CDR3 is TGTGCCAGCTCACCTAAGGAGTATGGGAACTATGGCTACACCTTC. Translation gives CASSPKEYGNYGYTF.

The V call is TRBV5-1, the J call TRBJ2-7; 12 bases line up with TRBD2. CDR3 length: 16 amino acids. Germline V lookup: CDR1 SGHRS, CDR2 YFSETQ. The ends lost 2 bases at V and 0 bases at J; junction bases unmatched: 3. The CDR3 protein is CASSFASGRDSYEQYF. In nucleotides, the CDR3 is TGCGCCAGCAGCTTCGCTAGCGGGAGGGACTCCTACGAGCAGTACTTC.

The chain has TRBV27 and TRBJ2-5; the D is unclear. Germline V gene data show CDR1 as MNHEY and CDR2 as SMNVEV (reference sequence). The CDR3 contains 15 residues. V was shortened by 6 bases and J by 1 base, with 15 bases between the two germline ends. The CDR3 DNA sequence: TGTGCCAGCAGCCCCTCATACGGTGTCCAAGAGACCCAGTACTTC. It codes for CASSPSYGVQETQYF.

The chain links TRBV10-1 to TRBJ2-1; 10 bases are a match to TRBD2. With 0 bases clipped from V and 8 bases from J, the junction kept 7 bases outside the gene matches. The germline V gene encodes CDR1 WNHNN and CDR2 SYGVQD (reference sequence). The CDR3 runs 16 residues. CDR3 sequence: CASSESAAGGPYEQFF. DNA for the CDR3: TGCGCCAGCAGTGAGTCGGCAGCGGGAGGGCCTTATGAGCAGTTCTTC.

A remark on this clone: The germline gene is not matched at one end of the junction; a read error may be the cause. The gene calls are TRBV9 and TRBJ1-5, with D possibly matching TRBD1 (5 bases). The CDR3 loop spans 15 amino acids. The germline CDR1 and CDR2 sequences are SGDLS and YYNGEE. The CDR3 reads CARSVGVGSNQPQHF. The CDR3 DNA follows: TGTGCCCGCAGCGTAGGGGTCGGGAGCAATCAGCCCCAGCATTTT.

The genes are TRBV30 and TRBJ1-6; 9 positions match TRBD1. The CDR3 totals 15 residues. Trimming took 4 bases from V and 10 from J; bases not matched to a gene: 11. Germline values: CDR1 GTSNPN, CDR2 SVGIG (reference sequence). CDR3 region: CAWNLGTGPRSPLHF. Here the CDR3 DNA reads TGTGCCTGGAATCTAGGGACAGGGCCAAGATCACCCCTCCACTTT.

This chain links TRBV19 with TRBJ2-1, with 7 bases matching TRBD2. The CDR3 consists of 15 residues. V lost 4 bases and J lost 4; bases outside the gene matches: 7. Germline loops: CDR1 LNHDA, CDR2 SQIVND (reference sequence). The CDR3 is CASSTAGVIYNEQFF. Here the CDR3 DNA reads TGTGCCAGTAGTACGGCGGGAGTGATTTACAATGAGCAGTTCTTC.

The rearrangement joins TRBV6-6 to TRBJ1-1; 7 positions agree with TRBD1. V lost 10 bases, J lost 3 bases, and 11 bases stayed unmatched. The germline V gene encodes CDR1 MNHNY and CDR2 SVGAGI (reference sequence). The CDR3 is 14 residues long. In DNA form, the CDR3 reads TGTGCCACTGAGAAGGGGGCGCGGGACACTGAAGCTTTCTTT. Its translation: CATEKGARDTEAFF.

The chain couples TRBV29-1 to TRBJ1-2; TRBD1 matches at 7 bases. The CDR3 runs to 12 residues. Trimming at V came to 6 bases and at J to 6 bases, leaving 7 bases not matched to a gene. From germline, CDR1 is SQVTM and CDR2 ANQGSEA. CDR3 residues: CSVMTGPHGYTF. CDR3 nucleotides: TGCAGCGTCATGACAGGGCCCCATGGCTACACCTTC. Supplemented by reference TRBV29-1 and TRBJ1-2, the full variable domain reads SAVISQKPSRDICQRGTSLTIQCQVDSQVTMMFWYRQQPGQSLTLIATANQGSEATYESGFVIDKFPISRPNLTFSTLTVSNMSPEDSSIYLCSVMTGPHGYTFGSGTRLTVV.

The V call is TRBV7-9, the J call TRBJ2-1, with 15 bases that match TRBD2. The CDR3 length is 19 residues. CDR1 SEHNR and CDR2 FQNEAQ come from the germline V gene (reference sequence). V lost 5 bases, J lost 1 base, and 9 bases stayed unmatched. CDR3 sequence: CASSLPGTSGRYSYNEQFF. The CDR3 DNA follows: TGTGCCAGCAGCCTTCCAGGGACTAGCGGGAGGTATTCCTACAATGAGCAGTTCTTC.

The chain employs TRBV7-8 and TRBJ2-2, with D unresolved. Trimming stripped 1 base from V and 9 bases from J, with 9 bases between. Germline assignment: CDR1 SGHVS and CDR2 FQNEAQ. The CDR3 sequence is 13 residues long. CDR3 sequence reads: CASSLGYSRELFF. The CDR3 coding sequence is TGTGCCAGCAGCTTAGGCTACAGCCGGGAGCTGTTTTTT.

The V call is TRBV18, the J call TRBJ1-4, with a tentative D call TRBD1 (5 bases). The CDR3 consists of 15 residues. Trimming stripped 1 base from V and 5 bases from J, with 11 bases between. CDR1 is KGHSH and CDR2 is LQKENI in the germline V gene. This CDR3 reads CASSPRAGLNEKLFF. In nucleotides, the CDR3 is TGTGCCAGCTCACCACGGGCAGGGCTAAATGAAAAACTGTTTTTT.

This clone appeared once. The chain has TRBV11-3 and TRBJ2-3; 7 bases fit TRBD2. Trimming at V came to 4 bases and at J to 1 base, leaving 2 bases not matched to a gene. CDR3 length: 14 amino acids. Germline CDR1 SGHNT, CDR2 YENEEA. The CDR3, as DNA: TGTGCCAGCAGCTCAAGCGGGGGCACAGATACGCAGTATTTT. Residues: CASSSSGGTDTQYF.

This chain links TRBV6-5 with TRBJ2-1, with TRBD2 matching 7 bases. J lost 3 bases, V lost 5 bases, and 7 bases had no gene match. Per germline, CDR1 MNHEY and CDR2 SVGAGI. The CDR3 covers 15 residues. The CDR3 DNA reads TGTGCCAGCAGTCGACTAGCTTTTCTCTACAATGAGCAGTTCTTC. It codes for CASSRLAFLYNEQFF.

The V call is TRBV28, the J call TRBJ2-1; D gene ambiguous. Trimming cost V 6 bases and J 6 bases, with 6 bases left between them. Germline-derived CDR1 and CDR2 are MDHEN and SYDVKM. This CDR3 has 11 residues. The CDR3 reads CASSVFNEQFF. The CDR3 DNA sequence: TGTGCCAGCAGCGTCTTCAATGAGCAGTTCTTC.

This sequence joins TRBV15 and TRBJ1-2, with 9 bases lining up with TRBD1. This CDR3 comprises 16 residues. Germline V CDR1 and CDR2: LNHNV, YYDKDF (reference sequence). V lost 2 bases and J lost 4; bases outside the gene matches: 8. The CDR3 DNA reads TGTGCCACCAGCAGACCCCTTGGGACAGGGAGCTATGGCTACACCTTC. Translated, it gives CATSRPLGTGSYGYTF.

The rearrangement uses TRBV5-1 and TRBJ1-1; 8 bases line up with TRBD1. Germline V lookup: CDR1 SGHRS, CDR2 YFSETQ. The CDR3 totals 14 residues. Germline trimming cut 3 bases from V and 1 base from J; bases unmatched to any gene: 2. This CDR3 is CASSSGTGNTEAFF. CDR3 bases: TGCGCCAGCAGCTCGGGGACAGGGAACACTGAAGCTTTCTTT.

The rearrangement uses TRBV5-1 and TRBJ2-7; D gene ambiguous. This CDR3 region has 14 residues. Germline assignment: CDR1 SGHRS and CDR2 YFSETQ. Trimming took 4 bases from V and 0 from J, leaving 11 bases between them. Here the CDR3 DNA reads TGCGCCAGCAGCCCTACGCCGTCCTCCTACGAGCAGTACTTC. This encodes CASSPTPSSYEQYF. Drawing the rest from reference TRBV5-1 and TRBJ2-7, the complete variable domain is KAGVTQTPRYLIKTRGQQVTLSCSPISGHRSVSWYQQTPGQGLQFLFEYFSETQRNKGNFPGRFSGRQFSNSRSEMNVSTLELGDSALYLCASSPTPSSYEQYFGPGTRLTVT.

The V gene is TRBV5-5, the J gene TRBJ2-5; D might be TRBD2 (5 bases). The germline gives CDR1 SGHKS, CDR2 YYEKEE (reference sequence). CDR3 length: 15 amino acids. V was shortened by 4 bases and J by 2 bases, with 15 bases between the two germline ends. The DNA for the CDR3 is TGTGCCAGCAGCCAGCCGGCCTCGGGGCAAGAGACCCAGTACTTC. Amino acid sequence: CASSQPASGQETQYF.

The chain links TRBV5-4 to TRBJ2-1; 8 bases are shared with TRBD2. The ends lost 0 bases at V and 4 bases at J; junction bases unmatched: 6. This CDR3 is built from 16 residues. The germline CDR1 and CDR2 sequences are SGHNT and YYREEE (reference sequence). The CDR3 nucleotides are TGTGCCAGCAGCTTGGGATCCAGCGGGGGTTACAATGAGCAGTTCTTC. This encodes CASSLGSSGGYNEQFF.

V usage is TRBV12-5 and J usage is TRBJ1-5; D remains ambiguous. Germline CDR1 and CDR2: LGHNT and FRNRAP. This CDR3 region has 12 residues. Deletions cut 7 bases from V and 3 bases from J, with 7 bases between. The CDR3 DNA follows: TGTGCTAGTGTGGAGGCCAATCAGCCCCAGCATTTT. Residues: CASVEANQPQHF.

This clone is a singleton in its sample. This chain uses TRBV5-6 with TRBJ2-7; 8 nucleotides line up with TRBD2. The V gene's germline CDR1 is SGHDT and CDR2 YYEEEE. The CDR3 is made up of 13 amino acids. CDR3 nucleotide sequence: TGTGCCAGCACCTTGGGTAGCGGGGTCGAGCAGTACGTC. Translated, it gives CASTLGSGVEQYV.

The V and J genes are TRBV7-9 and TRBJ2-3, with D possibly matching TRBD1 (5 bases). From germline, CDR1 is SEHNR and CDR2 FQNEAQ (reference sequence). This CDR3 contains 11 residues. Trimming removed 7 bases at V and 11 bases at J, with 13 bases between. CDR3 DNA: TGTGCCAGCACCACAGGCATCGGGCAGTATTTT. It yields the protein CASTTGIGQYF.

The chain couples TRBV6-1 to TRBJ1-2, with no clear D. This CDR3 region has 16 residues. Germline V gene lookup returns CDR1 MNHNS and CDR2 SASEGT. Trimming took 0 bases from V and 3 from J, leaving 14 bases between them. The CDR3 DNA is TGTGCCAGCAGTGAAGCCCCTGCCGGAGTGTACTATGGCTACACCTTC. Protein: CASSEAPAGVYYGYTF.

This chain joins TRBV7-9 and TRBJ1-2, with 9 positions matching TRBD1. Germline CDR1 reads SEHNR; CDR2 reads FQNEAQ (reference sequence). Trimming removed 1 base from V and 4 bases from J; junction bases left unmatched: 10. The CDR3 totals 17 residues. CDR3 DNA: TGTGCCAGCAGCTTAGAAAGGGACAGGGCAGCGCGCTATGGCTACACCTTC. Protein: CASSLERDRAARYGYTF.

This clone was detected only once. This chain connects TRBV12-3 or TRBV12-4 to TRBJ1-1; D not resolved. The CDR3 spans 13 residues. Between the trimmed V and J ends, which lost 3 bases and 1 base, there was a span of 6 bases. CDR3 protein: CASSLGRNTEAFF. The DNA of the CDR3 is TGTGCCAGCAGTTTGGGCAGGAACACTGAAGCTTTCTTT.

This chain links TRBV6-1 with TRBJ2-1; maybe TRBD1 (5 bases). Germline values: CDR1 MNHNS, CDR2 SASEGT. CDR3 length: 13 amino acids. V was pared by 6 bases and J by 1 base, with 7 bases between. CDR3 sequence (DNA): TGTGCCAGCAGGCCAGGGTCCTACAATGAGCAGTTCTTC. It specifies CASRPGSYNEQFF.

The rearrangement uses TRBV10-3 and TRBJ2-1; 8 bases are shared with TRBD2. Germline-derived CDR1 and CDR2 are ENHRY and SYGVKD. V lost 0 bases, J lost 1 base, and 14 bases stayed unmatched. The CDR3 totals 20 residues. Here the CDR3 reads CAISESRGASGRGSYNEQFF. The CDR3 nucleotides read TGTGCCATCAGTGAGTCGCGGGGGGCTAGCGGTCGAGGTTCCTACAATGAGCAGTTCTTC.